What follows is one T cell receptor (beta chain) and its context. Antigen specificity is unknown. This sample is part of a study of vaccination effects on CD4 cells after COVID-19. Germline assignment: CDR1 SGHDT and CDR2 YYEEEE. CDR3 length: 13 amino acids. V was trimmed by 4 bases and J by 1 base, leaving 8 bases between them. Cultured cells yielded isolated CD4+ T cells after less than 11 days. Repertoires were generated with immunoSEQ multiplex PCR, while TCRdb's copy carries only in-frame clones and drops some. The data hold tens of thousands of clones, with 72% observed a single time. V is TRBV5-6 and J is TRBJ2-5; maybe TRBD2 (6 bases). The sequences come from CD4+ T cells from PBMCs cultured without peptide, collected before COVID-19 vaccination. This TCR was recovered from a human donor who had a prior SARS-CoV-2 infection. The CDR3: CASSRGSQETQYF. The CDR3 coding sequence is TGTGCCAGCAGCCGGGGGAGCCAAGAGACCCAGTACTTC. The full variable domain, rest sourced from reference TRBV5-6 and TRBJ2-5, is DAGVTQSPTHLIKTRGQQVTLRCSPKSGHDTVSWYQQALGQGPQFIFQYYEEEERQRGNFPDRFSGHQFPNYSSELNVNALLLGDSALYLCASSRGSQETQYFGPGTRLLVL.